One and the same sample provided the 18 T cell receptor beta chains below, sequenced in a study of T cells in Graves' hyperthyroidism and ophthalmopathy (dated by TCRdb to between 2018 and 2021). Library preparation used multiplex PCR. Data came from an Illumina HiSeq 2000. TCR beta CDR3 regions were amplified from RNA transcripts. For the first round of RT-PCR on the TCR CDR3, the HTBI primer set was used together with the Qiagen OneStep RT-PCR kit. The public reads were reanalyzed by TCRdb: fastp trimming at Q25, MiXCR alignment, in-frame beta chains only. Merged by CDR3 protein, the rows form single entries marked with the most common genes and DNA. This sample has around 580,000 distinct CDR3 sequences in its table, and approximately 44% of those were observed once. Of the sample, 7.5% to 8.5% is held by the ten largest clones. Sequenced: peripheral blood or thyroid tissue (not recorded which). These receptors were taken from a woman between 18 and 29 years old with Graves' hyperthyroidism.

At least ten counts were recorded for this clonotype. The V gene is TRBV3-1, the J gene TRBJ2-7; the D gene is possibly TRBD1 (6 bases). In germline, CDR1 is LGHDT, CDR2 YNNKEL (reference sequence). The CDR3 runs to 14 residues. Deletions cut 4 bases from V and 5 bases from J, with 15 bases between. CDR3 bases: TGTGCCAGCAGCCCGCGGAACAGGGTCCACGAGCAGTACTTC. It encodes CASSPRNRVHEQYF.

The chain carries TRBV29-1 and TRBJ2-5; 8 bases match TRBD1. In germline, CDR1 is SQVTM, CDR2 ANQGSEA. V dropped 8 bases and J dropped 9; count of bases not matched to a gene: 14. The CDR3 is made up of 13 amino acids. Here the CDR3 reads CSILTGDQGSQYF. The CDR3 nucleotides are TGCAGCATCCTGACAGGGGACCAAGGATCCCAGTACTTC.

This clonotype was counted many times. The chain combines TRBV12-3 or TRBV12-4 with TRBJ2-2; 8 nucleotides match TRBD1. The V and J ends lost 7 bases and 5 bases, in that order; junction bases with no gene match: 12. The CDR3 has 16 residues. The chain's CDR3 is CASTPRDRGYTGELFF. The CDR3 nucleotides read TGTGCCAGCACCCCCCGAGACAGGGGTTATACCGGGGAGCTGTTTTTT.

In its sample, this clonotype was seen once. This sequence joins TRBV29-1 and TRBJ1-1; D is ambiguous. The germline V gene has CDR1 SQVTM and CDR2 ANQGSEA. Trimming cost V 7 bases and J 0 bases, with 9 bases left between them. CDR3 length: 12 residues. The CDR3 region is CSARLVNTEAFF. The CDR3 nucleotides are TGCAGCGCCAGGCTGGTGAACACTGAAGCTTTCTTT.

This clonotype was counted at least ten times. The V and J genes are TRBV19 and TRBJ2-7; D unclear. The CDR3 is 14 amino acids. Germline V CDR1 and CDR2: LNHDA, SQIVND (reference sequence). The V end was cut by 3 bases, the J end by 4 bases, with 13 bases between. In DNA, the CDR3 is TGTGCCAGTAGTATGTCCGAGTACCTTTACGAGCAGTACTTC. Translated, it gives CASSMSEYLYEQYF.

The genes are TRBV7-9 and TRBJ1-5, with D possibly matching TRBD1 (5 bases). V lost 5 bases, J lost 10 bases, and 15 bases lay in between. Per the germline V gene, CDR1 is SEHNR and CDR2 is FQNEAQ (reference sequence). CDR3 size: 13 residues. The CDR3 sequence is CASSPQGTSPQHF. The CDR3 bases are TGTGCCAGCAGCCCCCAGGGCACTTCACCCCAGCATTTT.

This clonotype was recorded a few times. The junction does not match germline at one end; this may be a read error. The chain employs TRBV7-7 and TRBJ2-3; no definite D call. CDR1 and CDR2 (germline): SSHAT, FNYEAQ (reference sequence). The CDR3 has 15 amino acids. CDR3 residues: CASSLAYGSTDTQYF. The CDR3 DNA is TGTGCTAGCAGCTTAGCCTACGGGAGCACAGATACGCAGTATTTT.

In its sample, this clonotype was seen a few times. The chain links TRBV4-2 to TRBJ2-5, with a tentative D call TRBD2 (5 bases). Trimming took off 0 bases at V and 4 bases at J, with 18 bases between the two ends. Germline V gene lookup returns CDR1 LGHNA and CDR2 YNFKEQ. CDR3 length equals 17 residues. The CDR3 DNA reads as TGTGCCAGCAGCCAAGAGGCTCTGGGGAGAGGGCCAGAGACCCAGTACTTC. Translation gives CASSQEALGRGPETQYF.

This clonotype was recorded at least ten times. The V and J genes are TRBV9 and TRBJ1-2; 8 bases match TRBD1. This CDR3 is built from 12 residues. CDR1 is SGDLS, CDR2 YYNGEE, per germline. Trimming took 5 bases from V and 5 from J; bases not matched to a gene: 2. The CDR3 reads CASRGQVYGYTF. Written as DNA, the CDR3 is TGTGCCAGCAGGGGACAGGTTTATGGCTACACCTTC.

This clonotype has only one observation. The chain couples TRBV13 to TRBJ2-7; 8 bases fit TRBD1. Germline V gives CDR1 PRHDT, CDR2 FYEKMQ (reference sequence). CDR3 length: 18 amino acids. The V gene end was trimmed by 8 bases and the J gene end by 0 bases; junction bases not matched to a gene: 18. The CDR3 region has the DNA TGTGCCAGCTCACAGCGGACAGGGCAAACCACTCTCTCCTACGAGCAGTACTTC. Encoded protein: CASSQRTGQTTLSYEQYF.

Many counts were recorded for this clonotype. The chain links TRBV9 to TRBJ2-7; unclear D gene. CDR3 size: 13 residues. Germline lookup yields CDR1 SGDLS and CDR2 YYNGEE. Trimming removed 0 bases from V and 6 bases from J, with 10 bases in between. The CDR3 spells CASSVGSTGEQYF. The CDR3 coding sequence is TGTGCCAGCAGCGTAGGTTCGACGGGCGAGCAGTACTTC.

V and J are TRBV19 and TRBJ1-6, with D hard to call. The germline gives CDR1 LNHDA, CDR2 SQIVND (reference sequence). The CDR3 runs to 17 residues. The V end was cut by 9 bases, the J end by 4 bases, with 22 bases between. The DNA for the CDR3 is TGTGCCAGCAGCGGGCCTATCTCAGGCTTTTATAATTCACCCCTCCACTTT. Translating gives CASSGPISGFYNSPLHF.

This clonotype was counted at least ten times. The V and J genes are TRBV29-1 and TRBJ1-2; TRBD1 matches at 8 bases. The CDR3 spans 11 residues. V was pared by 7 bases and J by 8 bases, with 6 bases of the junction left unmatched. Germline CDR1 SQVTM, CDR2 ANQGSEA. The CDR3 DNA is TGCAGCGCCCCGACAGGGGAAGGCTACACCTTC. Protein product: CSAPTGEGYTF.

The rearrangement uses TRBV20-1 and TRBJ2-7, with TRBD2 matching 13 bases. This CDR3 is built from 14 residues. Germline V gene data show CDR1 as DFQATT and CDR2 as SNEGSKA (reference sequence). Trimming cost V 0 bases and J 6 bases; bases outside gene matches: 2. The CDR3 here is CSARDTSGRGEQYF. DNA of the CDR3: TGCAGTGCTAGAGATACTAGCGGGAGGGGCGAGCAGTACTTC.

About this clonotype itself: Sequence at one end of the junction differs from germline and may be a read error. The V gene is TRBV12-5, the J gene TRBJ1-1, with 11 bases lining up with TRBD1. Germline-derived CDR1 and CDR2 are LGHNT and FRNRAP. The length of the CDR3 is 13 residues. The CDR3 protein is CASGFPGQGVAPF. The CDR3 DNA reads TGTGCTAGTGGTTTTCCGGGACAGGGGGTTGCTCCCTTT. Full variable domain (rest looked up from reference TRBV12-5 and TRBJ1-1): DARVTQTPRHKVTEMGQEVTMRCQPILGHNTVFWYRQTMMQGLELLAYFRNRAPLDDSGMPKDRFSAEMPDATLATLKIQPSEPRDSAVYFCASGFPGQGVAPFGQGTRLTVV.

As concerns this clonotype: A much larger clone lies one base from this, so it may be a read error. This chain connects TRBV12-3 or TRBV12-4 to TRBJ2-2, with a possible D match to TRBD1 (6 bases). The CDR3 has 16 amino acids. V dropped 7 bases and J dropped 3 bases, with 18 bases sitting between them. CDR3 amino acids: CASNYAGDGYTGELFF. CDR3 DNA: TGTGCCAGCAACTATGCAGGGGACGGCTACACCGGGGAGCTGTTTTTT.

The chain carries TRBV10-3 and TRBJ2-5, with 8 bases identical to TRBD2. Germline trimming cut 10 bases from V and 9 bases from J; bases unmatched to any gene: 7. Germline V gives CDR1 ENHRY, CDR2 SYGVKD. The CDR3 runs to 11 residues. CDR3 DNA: TGTGCCAGCAGACCACTAGCGGCCCAGTACTTC. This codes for CASRPLAAQYF.

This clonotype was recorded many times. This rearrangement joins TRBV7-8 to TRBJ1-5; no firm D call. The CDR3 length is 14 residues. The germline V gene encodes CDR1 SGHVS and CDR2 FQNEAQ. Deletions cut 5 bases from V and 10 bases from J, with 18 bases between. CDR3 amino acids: CASSQMASPGPQHF. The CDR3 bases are TGTGCCAGCAGCCAGATGGCGTCCCCCGGCCCCCAGCATTTT. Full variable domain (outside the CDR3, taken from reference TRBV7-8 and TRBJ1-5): GAGVSQSPRYKVAKRGQDVALRCDPISGHVSLFWYQQALGQGPEFLTYFQNEAQLDKSGLPSDRFFAERPEGSVSTLKIQRTQQEDSAVYLCASSQMASPGPQHFGDGTRLSIL.